A single sample is the source of the 8 T cell receptor beta chains below, sequenced in a study of cytomegalovirus exposure and HLA in healthy donors. 13 Jbeta primers and 60 Vbeta primers were used for the PCR. The repertoire was sequenced with immunoSEQ multiplex PCR; TCRdb's copy has only in-frame clones and lacks some. The data contain approximately 150,000 clones, roughly three quarters of them singletons. The sample consisted of PBMCs. These receptors all come from a woman aged 60-75 years in good health and CMV-seronegative.

This rearrangement joins TRBV20-1 to TRBJ2-7; D perhaps matches TRBD2 (6 bases). V was cut by 6 bases and J by 5 bases, with 11 bases left in between. The germline gives CDR1 DFQATT, CDR2 SNEGSKA (reference sequence). The CDR3 consists of 11 residues. Here the CDR3 reads CSAGPGDEQYF. As DNA, the CDR3 is TGCAGTGCAGGACCGGGGGACGAGCAGTACTTC.

This chain links TRBV5-1 with TRBJ2-5; TRBD2 matches 12 bases. The CDR3 is 14 amino acids. CDR1 and CDR2 from the germline V gene are SGHRS and YFSETQ. V trimming: 5 bases; J trimming: 7 bases; junction bases outside the gene matches: 6. The CDR3 region has the DNA TGCGCCAGCAGGGGACTAGCGGGCCCAGGGACCCAGTACTTC. The encoded protein is CASRGLAGPGTQYF. Combining the CDR3 with reference TRBV5-1 and TRBJ2-5 gives the whole variable domain KAGVTQTPRYLIKTRGQQVTLSCSPISGHRSVSWYQQTPGQGLQFLFEYFSETQRNKGNFPGRFSGRQFSNSRSEMNVSTLELGDSALYLCASRGLAGPGTQYFGPGTRLLVL.

The chain employs TRBV5-1 and TRBJ2-5; D uncertain. Germline CDR1 and CDR2: SGHRS and YFSETQ. The V gene lost 3 bases and the J gene lost 0 bases, with 12 bases spanning the gap. CDR3 size: 15 residues. CDR3 in DNA: TGCGCCAGCAGCTATGGTACAGCCTACCAAGAGACCCAGTACTTC. Its translation: CASSYGTAYQETQYF.

The rearrangement joins TRBV9 to TRBJ1-2, with 7 bases matching TRBD1. Trimming removed 3 bases from V and 4 bases from J; junction bases left unmatched: 6. The CDR3 is made up of 14 amino acids. Per the germline V gene, CDR1 is SGDLS and CDR2 is YYNGEE. CDR3 sequence: CASSEGQDAYGYTF. DNA of the CDR3: TGTGCCAGCAGCGAAGGACAGGATGCCTATGGCTACACCTTC.

The gene calls are TRBV5-1 and TRBJ2-7, with 11 positions matching TRBD2. V lost 4 bases to trimming and J lost 4 bases; unmatched junction nucleotides: 4. Germline V CDR1 and CDR2: SGHRS, YFSETQ. This CDR3 has 14 amino acids. CDR3 in DNA: TGCGCCAGCAGCGGAACTAGCGGGAGTTACGAGCAGTACTTC. Protein sequence: CASSGTSGSYEQYF.

The chain carries TRBV5-1 and TRBJ2-2, with 12 bases identical to TRBD2. There are 15 residues in the CDR3. The V and J ends lost 6 bases and 6 bases, in that order; junction bases with no gene match: 6. Germline values: CDR1 SGHRS, CDR2 YFSETQ. CDR3 region: CASTVTSGSSGELFF. The CDR3 DNA follows: TGCGCCAGCACTGTGACTAGCGGGAGCTCCGGGGAGCTGTTTTTT.

V usage is TRBV11-2 and J usage is TRBJ1-4; 8 bases match TRBD1. CDR3 size: 19 residues. Germline V gene lookup returns CDR1 SGHAT and CDR2 FQNNGV. V trimming: 5 bases; J trimming: 7 bases; junction bases outside the gene matches: 21. The CDR3 is CASSHRLRGPLAGGEKLFF. CDR3 sequence (DNA): TGTGCCAGCAGCCACCGGCTCAGGGGGCCCCTCGCCGGAGGTGAAAAACTGTTTTTT. Using reference TRBV11-2 and TRBJ1-4 for the parts outside the CDR3, the full variable domain is EAGVAQSPRYKIIEKRQSVAFWCNPISGHATLYWYQQILGQGPKLLIQFQNNGVVDDSQLPKDRFSAERLKGVDSTLKIQPAKLEDSAVYLCASSHRLRGPLAGGEKLFFGSGTQLSVL.

This CDR3 is CASSSGGYEQFF. DNA of the CDR3: TGTGCCAGCAGCTCTGGAGGGTATGAGCAGTTCTTC. The chain joins TRBV7-9 to TRBJ2-1; TRBD2 might be the D (6 bases). This CDR3 region has 12 residues. Germline loops: CDR1 SEHNR, CDR2 FQNEAQ (reference sequence). V was trimmed by 4 bases and J by 8 bases, leaving 9 bases between them.